This T cell receptor beta chain was sequenced during a study of blood T cell repertoires in COVID-19. Study information: Nucleic acid was either cDNA or gDNA, and it came from T cells, B-cell-depleted T cells, or PBMCs.

The junction had 6 bases not matched to a gene; V was cut back by 6 bases and J by 5 bases. Germline CDR1 and CDR2: LNHDA and SQIVND (reference sequence). This CDR3 contains 14 residues. The table came from immunoSEQ multiplex PCR; TCRdb's copy has only in-frame clones and leaves some out. The data contain 95,000 to 110,000 clones, 70% to 90% of them seen just once; the ten biggest clones take up around 3.8%. This clonotype originated in a woman between 55 and 75 years old with acute or convalescent COVID-19. Sequencing input: peripheral blood. The chain combines TRBV19 with TRBJ1-4; 7 nucleotides line up with TRBD1. CDR3 region: CASSRQGSNEKLFF. The CDR3 bases are TGTGCCAGTAGCAGACAGGGTTCGAATGAAAAACTGTTTTTT. Based on the CDR3 plus reference TRBV19 and TRBJ1-4, the full variable domain is DGGITQSPKYLFRKEGQNVTLSCEQNLNHDAMYWYRQDPGQGLRLIYYSQIVNDFQKGDIAEGYSVSREKKESFPLTVTSAQKNPTAFYLCASSRQGSNEKLFFGSGTQLSVL.